The rows below give T cell receptor beta chains drawn from one sample of a study of cytomegalovirus exposure and HLA in healthy donors. Here immunoSEQ multiplex PCR was the method, and the copy in TCRdb shows in-frame clones only, minus some. In the table there are approximately 150,000 clones, over 60% of which are singletons. Sequencing was done on a sample of PBMCs. Receptor source: an older woman in good health and CMV-seronegative. CDR3s include the opening cysteine and the closing phenylalanine or tryptophan. The D gene is left open where the match is weak. A row's size may be missing; if present it is once, few, many or a size class.

d_call	clone_size	v_call	j_call	cdr3_nt	cdr3_aa
TRBD2	NA	TRBV19	TRBJ2-7	TGTGCCAGTAGTATAGTCGGGACTATCCCCTACGAGCAGTACTTC	CASSIVGTIPYEQYF
NA	once	TRBV19	TRBJ1-1	TGTGCCAGTAGTATAGATCTATCCGTTATGAACACTGAAGCTTTCTTT	CASSIDLSVMNTEAFF
NA	NA	TRBV15	TRBJ1-5	TGTGCCACCAGCAGAGATTACTCGATTTATAGCAATCAGCCCCAGCATTTT	CATSRDYSIYSNQPQHF
TRBD2	NA	TRBV5-1	TRBJ2-7	TGCGCCAGCAGCTGGGGGGGTTCCTACGAGCAGTACTTC	CASSWGGSYEQYF
TRBD2	NA	TRBV7-9	TRBJ2-1	TGTGCCAGCAGCACGCGACCCGGGACAGTAGCGGGGGACTACAATGAGCAGTTCTTC	CASSTRPGTVAGDYNEQFF
NA	NA	TRBV27	TRBJ2-1	TGTGCCAGCAGTTTGACGGCAGGTATCTCCTACAATGAGCAGTTCTTC	CASSLTAGISYNEQFF
NA	NA	TRBV28	TRBJ2-5	TGTGCCAGCAGTTTGGGCAGTGGAGAGACCCAGTACTTC	CASSLGSGETQYF
TRBD1	NA	TRBV5-1	TRBJ2-7	TGCGCCAGCAGCCCCTGGGTGGGGACAGGGGCCTTATACGAGCAGTACTTC	CASSPWVGTGALYEQYF
TRBD1	NA	TRBV28	TRBJ2-3	TGTGCCACCCTAATGACAGGGACAGATACGCAGTATTTT	CATLMTGTDTQYF
NA	NA	TRBV11-3	TRBJ2-7	TGTGCCAGCAGCTTAGGTCCCAACTCCTACGAGCAGTACTTC	CASSLGPNSYEQYF
TRBD2	once	TRBV7-2	TRBJ2-3	TGTGCCAGCAGCCCATCGGGACTAGCGGGGGGGTTAGATACGCAGTATTTT	CASSPSGLAGGLDTQYF
TRBD2	once	TRBV28	TRBJ2-7	TGTGCCAGCAGTTCTCTAGCGGGGCTCTACGAGCAGTACTTC	CASSSLAGLYEQYF
NA	few	TRBV6-1	TRBJ2-7	TGTGCCAGCAGTGGTCCCACCGGGGGCTACGAGCAGTACTTC	CASSGPTGGYEQYF
NA	NA	TRBV5-6	TRBJ2-7	TGTGCCAGCAGCCAACCCGGGAACGAGCAGTACTTC	CASSQPGNEQYF
TRBD1	once	TRBV9	TRBJ2-3	TGTGCCAGCAGCCCCCGGACAGGGGGCGTAACAGATACGCAGTATTTT	CASSPRTGGVTDTQYF
TRBD2	few	TRBV9	TRBJ2-5	TGTGCCAGCAGCGGCGGACTAGCGGGAGCAGAGACCCAGTACTTC	CASSGGLAGAETQYF
NA	NA	TRBV2	TRBJ1-4	TGTGCCAGCAGGGCCAGGGTGGAGGGTGAAAAACTGTTTTTT	CASRARVEGEKLFF
NA	NA	TRBV28	TRBJ2-1	TGTGCCAGCAGCGACAGCCTCAATGAGCAGTTCTTC	CASSDSLNEQFF
TRBD2	NA	TRBV5-1	TRBJ2-1	TGCGCCAGCAGCCCAGGGACTAGCGGGAGTAGTCGGCAATGGGAGCAGTTCTTC	CASSPGTSGSSRQWEQFF
TRBD1	NA	TRBV27	TRBJ2-7	TGTGCCAGCAGTTTGGGGACAGGGGTATCCTACGAGCAGTACTTC	CASSLGTGVSYEQYF
TRBD1	NA	TRBV7-9	TRBJ2-1	TGTGCCAGCAGCTCTGACAGGGTCCCAGGGAATGAGCAGTTCTTC	CASSSDRVPGNEQFF
TRBD2	NA	TRBV5-1	TRBJ2-1	TGCGCCAGCAGCTCGAGCGGGATCGCAAACAATGAGCAGTTCTTC	CASSSSGIANNEQFF
NA	once	TRBV27	TRBJ1-6	TGTGCCAGCAGTCCCCAGAATTCACCCCTCCACTTT	CASSPQNSPLHF
TRBD1	NA	TRBV5-6	TRBJ1-3	TGTGCCAGCAGCTTGGAGGGGGCTTATTCGGCGGCAGGAAACACCATATATTTT	CASSLEGAYSAAGNTIYF
TRBD2	NA	TRBV19	TRBJ2-1	TGTGCCAGTAGTACATTGCGACTAGCGGGGGGAACCTACAATGAGCAGTTCTTC	CASSTLRLAGGTYNEQFF
TRBD1	NA	TRBV5-1	TRBJ1-1	TGCGCCAGCAGTCTGGACAGGGGGATAGGTGAAGCTTTCTTT	CASSLDRGIGEAFF
TRBD1	NA	TRBV7-6	TRBJ1-2	TGTGCCAGCAGCAGAGACAGGGCCTATGGCTACACCTTC	CASSRDRAYGYTF
TRBD1	NA	TRBV27	TRBJ2-7	TGTGCCAGCAGTTTACAACAGGGGGGCGAGCAGTACTTC	CASSLQQGGEQYF
TRBD1	NA	TRBV29-1	TRBJ1-2	TGCTATGCCGGGGGAACAGGGGATGGCTACACCTTC	CYAGGTGDGYTF
TRBD1	NA	TRBV6-1	TRBJ2-1	TGTGCCAGCAGTGATAGAAACAGGGGCCGCTACAATGAGCAGTTCTTC	CASSDRNRGRYNEQFF
NA	NA	TRBV5-5	TRBJ1-1	TGTGCCAGCAGCTTGGCCCTGGGGGGGGGAGTCACTGAAGCTTTCTTT	CASSLALGGGVTEAFF
TRBD1	once	TRBV9	TRBJ1-1	TGTGCCAGCAGCGCGGGACAGGGGGTAGTGAACACTGAAGCTTTCTTT	CASSAGQGVVNTEAFF